This T cell receptor beta chain was recorded in a study of CD8+CD57+ T cells in acquired aplastic anemia. Whole-study results and caveats: Patients were compared with controls for CD8+ Simpson's diversity, and no significant difference emerged. Overlapping CD8+ CDR3 repertoires of patients and controls contained 25 to 35 shared sequences.

Points on this clonotype: Its matching antigen is unknown.

Patients included in sequencing had previously demonstrated CD8+CD57+ cell expansion by flow cytometry. A severe acquired aplastic anemia diagnosis applied to all patients. Therapy had not been given to patients before blood sampling. V shed 5 bases and J shed 1 base, with 15 bases lying between them. The CDR3 is 15 amino acids. Per the germline V gene, CDR1 is SEHNR and CDR2 is FQNEAQ (reference sequence). CDR3 and TCR beta VDJ profiling relied on a genomic DNA template. One entry per CDR3 protein, called by TCRdb with MiXCR from the reads. The sample includes about 200,000 distinct CDR3 sequences, 65% of them seen just once.

The chain recombines TRBV7-9 with TRBJ2-7; tentative D call: TRBD2 (6 bases). The sample taken for sequencing was sorted CD4+, CD8+, or CD8+CD57+ T cells (not recorded which) from PBMCs. The TCR originated in a human donor with aplastic anemia. For the CDR3, the DNA is TGTGCCAGCAGCCGTCACGGGACTTATTCCTACGAGCAGTACTTC. Its protein is CASSRHGTYSYEQYF.